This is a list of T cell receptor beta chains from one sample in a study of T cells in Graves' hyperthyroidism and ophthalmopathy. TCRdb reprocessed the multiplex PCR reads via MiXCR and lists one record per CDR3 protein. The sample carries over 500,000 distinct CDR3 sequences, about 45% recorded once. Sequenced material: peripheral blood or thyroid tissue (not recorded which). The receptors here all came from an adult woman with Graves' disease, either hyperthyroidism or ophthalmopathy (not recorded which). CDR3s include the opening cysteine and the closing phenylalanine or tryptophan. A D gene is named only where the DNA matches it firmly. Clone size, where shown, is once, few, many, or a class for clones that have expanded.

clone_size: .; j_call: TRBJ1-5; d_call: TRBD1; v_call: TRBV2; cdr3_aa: CASRRTGDQPQHF; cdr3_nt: TGTGCCAGCAGACGAACAGGGGACCAGCCCCAGCATTTT
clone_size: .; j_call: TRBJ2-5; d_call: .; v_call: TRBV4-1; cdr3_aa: CASSQESRGPETQYF; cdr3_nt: TGCGCCAGCAGCCAAGAAAGTCGGGGTCCGGAGACCCAGTACTTC
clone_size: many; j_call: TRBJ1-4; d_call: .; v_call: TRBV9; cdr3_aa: CASSIQGQPNEKLFF; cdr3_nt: TGTGCCAGCAGCATTCAAGGACAGCCTAATGAAAAACTGTTTTTT
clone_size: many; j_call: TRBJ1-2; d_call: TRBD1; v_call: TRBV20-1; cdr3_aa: CTTPGQQTNYGYTF; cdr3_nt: TGCACCACCCCGGGACAGCAAACTAACTATGGCTACACCTTC
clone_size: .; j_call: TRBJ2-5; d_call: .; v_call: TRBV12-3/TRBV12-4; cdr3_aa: CASSAVGGETQYF; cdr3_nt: TGTGCCAGCAGCGCAGTAGGGGGGGAGACCCAGTACTTC
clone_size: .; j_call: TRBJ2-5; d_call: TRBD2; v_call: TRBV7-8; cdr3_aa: CASSRSDGRDETQYF; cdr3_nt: TGTGCCAGCAGCAGAAGCGACGGGAGGGATGAGACCCAGTACTTC
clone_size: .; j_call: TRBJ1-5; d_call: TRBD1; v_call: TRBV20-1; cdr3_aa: CSARSGTVSNQPQHF; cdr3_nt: TGCAGTGCTAGATCCGGGACAGTCTCCAATCAGCCCCAGCATTTT
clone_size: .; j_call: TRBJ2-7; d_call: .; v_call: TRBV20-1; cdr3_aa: CSVSANQINYEQYF; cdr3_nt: TGCAGTGTATCGGCGAACCAGATAAACTACGAGCAGTACTTC
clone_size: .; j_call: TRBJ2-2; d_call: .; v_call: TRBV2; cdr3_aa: CASSEQGGKNTGELFF; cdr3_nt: TGTGCCAGCAGTGAACAGGGGGGAAAGAATACCGGGGAGCTGTTTTTT
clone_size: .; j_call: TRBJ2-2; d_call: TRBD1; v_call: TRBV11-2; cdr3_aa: CASSSGQGYTGELFF; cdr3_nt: TGTGCCAGCAGCTCCGGACAGGGGTACACCGGGGAGCTGTTTTTT
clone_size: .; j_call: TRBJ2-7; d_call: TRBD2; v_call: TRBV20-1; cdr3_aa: CSANPASGRGIPYEQYF; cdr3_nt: TGCAGTGCTAACCCCGCTAGTGGGCGGGGGATTCCCTACGAGCAGTACTTC
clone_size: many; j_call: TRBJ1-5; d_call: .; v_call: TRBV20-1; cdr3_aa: CSARDLLDGRSQPQHF; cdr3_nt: TGCAGTGCTAGAGACCTCTTAGACGGACGAAGTCAGCCCCAGCATTTT
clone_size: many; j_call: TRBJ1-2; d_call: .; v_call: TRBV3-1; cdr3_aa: CASSQYTGYTF; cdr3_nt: TGTGCCAGCAGCCAATATACAGGCTACACCTTC
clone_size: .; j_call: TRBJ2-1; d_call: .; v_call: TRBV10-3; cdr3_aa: CATLIDSGSYNEQFF; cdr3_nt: TGTGCCACTCTGATTGATAGCGGTTCCTACAATGAGCAGTTCTTC
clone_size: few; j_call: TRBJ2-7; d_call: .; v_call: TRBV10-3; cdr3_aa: CAISLGSQDEQYF; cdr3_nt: TGTGCCATCAGTCTCGGGAGCCAGGACGAGCAGTACTTC
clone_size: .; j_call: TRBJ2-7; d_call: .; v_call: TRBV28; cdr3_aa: CASRGRDSKYEQYF; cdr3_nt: TGTGCCAGCAGAGGACGGGACTCCAAGTACGAGCAGTACTTC
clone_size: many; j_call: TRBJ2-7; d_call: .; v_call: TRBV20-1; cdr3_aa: CSASFHYQGEQYF; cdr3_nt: TGCAGTGCTTCTTTCCATTATCAGGGCGAGCAGTACTTC
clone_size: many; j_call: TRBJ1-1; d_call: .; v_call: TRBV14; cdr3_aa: CASSQSYTEAFF; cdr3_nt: TGTGCCAGCAGCCAATCTTACACTGAAGCTTTCTTT
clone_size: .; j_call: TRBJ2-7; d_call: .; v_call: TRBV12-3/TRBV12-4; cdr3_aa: CASSLFNSYEQYF; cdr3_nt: TGTGCCAGCAGCCTTTTTAACTCCTACGAGCAGTACTTC
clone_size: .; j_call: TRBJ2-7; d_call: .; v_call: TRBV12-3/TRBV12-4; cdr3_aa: CASSLAVQGYEQYF; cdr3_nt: TGTGCCAGCAGTTTGGCGGTTCAGGGGTACGAGCAGTACTTC
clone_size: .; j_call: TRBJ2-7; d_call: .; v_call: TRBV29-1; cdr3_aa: CSFRGRTFGFYEQYF; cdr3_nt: TGCAGCTTCCGGGGTCGGACCTTTGGTTTCTACGAGCAGTACTTC
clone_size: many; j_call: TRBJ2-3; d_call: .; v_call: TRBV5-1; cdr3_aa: CASSPEGQPTDTQYF; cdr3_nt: TGCGCCAGCAGCCCTGAGGGCCAACCCACGGATACGCAGTATTTT
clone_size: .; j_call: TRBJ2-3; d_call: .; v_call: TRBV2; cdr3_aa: CASTGEADTQYF; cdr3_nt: TGTGCCAGCACAGGGGAGGCAGATACGCAGTATTTT
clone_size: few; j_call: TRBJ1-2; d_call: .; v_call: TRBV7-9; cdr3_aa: CASSLGRDGYTF; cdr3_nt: TGTGCCAGCAGCTTAGGCCGGGACGGCTACACCTTC
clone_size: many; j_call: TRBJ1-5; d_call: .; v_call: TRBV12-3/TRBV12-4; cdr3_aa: CASSARVSGRNQPQHF; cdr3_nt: TGTGCCAGCAGTGCCAGGGTCTCGGGGAGAAATCAGCCCCAGCATTTT
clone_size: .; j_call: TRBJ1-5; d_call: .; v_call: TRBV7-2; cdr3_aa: CASSLRGWGGETQHF; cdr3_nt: TGTGCCAGCAGCTTAAGGGGCTGGGGCGGAGAGACCCAGCATTTT
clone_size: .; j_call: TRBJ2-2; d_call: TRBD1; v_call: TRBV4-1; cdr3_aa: CASSQGTGGASGELFF; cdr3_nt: TGCGCCAGCAGCCAGGGGACAGGGGGCGCGTCCGGGGAGCTGTTTTTT
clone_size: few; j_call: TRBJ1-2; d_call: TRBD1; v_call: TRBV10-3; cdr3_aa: CASNRDRDNYGYTF; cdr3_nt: TGTGCCAGCAACCGGGACAGGGATAACTATGGCTACACCTTC
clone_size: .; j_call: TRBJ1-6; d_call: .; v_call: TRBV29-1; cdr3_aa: CSVQERPGNSPLHF; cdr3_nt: TGCAGCGTCCAGGAGAGGCCTGGTAATTCACCCCTCCACTTT
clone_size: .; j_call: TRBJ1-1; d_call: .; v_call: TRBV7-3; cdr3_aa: CASSSRKGSEAFF; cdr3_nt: TGTGCCAGCAGCTCACGAAAGGGATCTGAAGCTTTCTTT
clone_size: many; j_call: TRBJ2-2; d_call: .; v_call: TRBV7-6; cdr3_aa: CASSPGGGDAGELFF; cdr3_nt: TGTGCCAGCAGCCCCGGTGGAGGGGACGCCGGGGAGCTGTTTTTT
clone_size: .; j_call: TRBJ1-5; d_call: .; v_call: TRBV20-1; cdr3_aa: CSASLAGDQPQHF; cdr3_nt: TGCAGTGCTAGTCTGGCAGGGGATCAGCCCCAGCATTTT